One and the same sample provided the 24 T cell receptor beta chains below, sequenced in a study of response to subunit inactivated influenza vaccine. Each CDR3 protein gets one entry after TCRdb re-called the RT-PCR reads with MiXCR. This sample carries 650,000 to 850,000 distinct CDR3 sequences, over 11% of them seen once, and the ten largest clones take around 6.5%. This specimen was PBMCs from blood, taken 14 days before vaccination. These receptors originate from a man aged 45-65 years who received an inactivated influenza vaccine.

This clonotype came up a few times. Here the CDR3 reads CASTGTGKTGELFF. CDR3 bases: TGTGCCAGTACCGGGACAGGGAAGACCGGGGAGCTGTTTTTT. The chain couples TRBV3-1 to TRBJ2-2; 9 bases fit TRBD1. V trimming: 9 bases; J trimming: 5 bases; junction bases outside the gene matches: 7. Germline V gene data show CDR1 as LGHDT and CDR2 as YNNKEL (reference sequence). The CDR3 runs to 14 residues.

The chain has TRBV12-3 or TRBV12-4 and TRBJ2-1; D unclear. The ends were cut back, 6 bases at V and 6 bases at J, with 6 bases in the middle. The CDR3 has 11 amino acids. The CDR3, as DNA: TGTGCCAGCAGGTGGCGCAATGAGCAGTTCTTC. Translating it yields CASRWRNEQFF.

This clonotype occurred a few times. This rearrangement joins TRBV5-6 to TRBJ2-1; D is possibly TRBD1 or TRBD2 (6 bases each). Germline V lookup: CDR1 SGHDT, CDR2 YYEEEE. Trimming stripped 0 bases from V and 3 bases from J, with 10 bases between. The CDR3 is 15 amino acids. The CDR3 coding sequence is TGTGCCAGCAGCTTGGGGGGGGCTGACTACAATGAGCAGTTCTTC. Protein: CASSLGGADYNEQFF.

The rearrangement links TRBV2 to TRBJ1-5; maybe TRBD1 (6 bases). Trimming took 8 bases from V and 2 from J, leaving 13 bases between them. Germline V gives CDR1 SNHLY, CDR2 FYNNEI. The CDR3 runs to 14 residues. CDR3 nucleotide sequence: TGTGCCAGCCGGGGGGCGCGCGGCAATCAGCCCCAGCATTTT. Amino acids: CASRGARGNQPQHF.

CDR3 DNA sequence: TGCAGTGCCCGGGACATTAAGAACACTGAAGCTTTCTTT. Translation: CSARDIKNTEAFF. The chain couples TRBV20-1 to TRBJ1-1; possibly TRBD1 for D (6 bases). Trimming shortened V by 6 bases and J by 1 base, and 12 bases separated the two germline ends. The CDR3 contains 13 residues. From germline, CDR1 is DFQATT and CDR2 SNEGSKA (reference sequence).

This chain joins TRBV5-1 and TRBJ2-1; possible D gene TRBD1, 6 bases. The CDR3 sequence is 15 residues long. Germline V gene sequence: CDR1 SGHRS, CDR2 YFSETQ. Trimming removed 2 bases at V and 2 bases at J, with 11 bases between. The CDR3 sequence: CASSFSQGTYNEQFF. The CDR3 DNA reads as TGCGCCAGCAGCTTTTCACAGGGAACCTACAATGAGCAGTTCTTC.

This clonotype was observed many times. J is TRBJ1-5 and V is TRBV20-1; D remains ambiguous. V was clipped by 2 bases and J by 4 bases, with 12 bases between them. This CDR3 contains 14 residues. The germline V gene has CDR1 DFQATT and CDR2 SNEGSKA (reference sequence). The CDR3 nucleotides are TGCAGTGCTAGACCAGGCCCTCCTAATCAGCCCCAGCATTTT. This codes for CSARPGPPNQPQHF.

This clonotype was found many times. In DNA form, the CDR3 reads TGTGCCAGCAGTACAGGGGGTGAGCAGTTCTTC. Its translation: CASSTGGEQFF. The chain has TRBV7-2 and TRBJ2-1, with 8 bases aligning to TRBD1. The germline gives CDR1 SGHTA, CDR2 FQGNSA. Germline trimming cut 6 bases from V and 9 bases from J; bases unmatched to any gene: 1. The CDR3 has 11 residues.

The CDR3 coding sequence is TGCAGTTTTGCCCCCTTGGACAGGAGTCCCGGTGAAAAACTGTTTTTT. Translating gives CSFAPLDRSPGEKLFF. The V and J genes are TRBV20-1 and TRBJ1-4; 7 positions agree with TRBD1. J lost 7 bases, V lost 8 bases, and 19 bases had no gene match. The CDR3 runs 16 residues. Germline V gene data show CDR1 as DFQATT and CDR2 as SNEGSKA (reference sequence).

V is TRBV3-1 and J is TRBJ2-1; TRBD1 aligns across 7 bases. CDR1 LGHDT and CDR2 YNNKEL come from the germline V gene (reference sequence). V shed 4 bases and J 3 bases; nucleotides not matched to a gene: 6. The CDR3 has 15 residues. CDR3 region: CASSPMTGIYNEQFF. In DNA form, the CDR3 reads TGTGCCAGCAGCCCCATGACAGGGATCTACAATGAGCAGTTCTTC.

The rearrangement links TRBV20-1 to TRBJ1-6; D unclear. Trimming stripped 0 bases from V and 5 bases from J, with 11 bases between. The CDR3 consists of 15 residues. Looked up from germline, CDR1 is DFQATT and CDR2 is SNEGSKA (reference sequence). CDR3 in amino acids: CSAREGIWDNSPLHF. In DNA, the CDR3 is TGCAGTGCTAGAGAGGGAATCTGGGATAATTCACCCCTCCACTTT.

The chain uses TRBV7-8 and TRBJ2-7; 12 bases align to TRBD2. V gave up 5 bases and J gave up 4 bases; unmatched junction bases: 9. This CDR3 has 16 residues. In germline, CDR1 is SGHVS, CDR2 FQNEAQ. In DNA form, the CDR3 reads TGTGCCAGCAGCCGAACATCTAGCGGGAGGGGATACGAGCAGTACTTC. Protein: CASSRTSSGRGYEQYF.

Remarks on this clonotype: A read error may produce the germline difference seen at one junction end. V gene TRBV5-1 combines with J gene TRBJ2-2, with D possibly being TRBD2 (5 bases). The CDR3 is made up of 14 amino acids. Germline CDR1 and CDR2: SGHRS and YFSETQ. CDR3 sequence (DNA): TGCGCCAGCAGCTTGTGGGCAGCCACCGGGGAGCTGCTTTTT. Amino acids: CASSLWAATGELLF.

The table lists this clonotype with a few counts. The chain uses TRBV5-1 and TRBJ2-3; D is undetermined. The CDR3 contains 13 residues. Germline V gives CDR1 SGHRS, CDR2 YFSETQ. Trimming took 4 bases from V and 6 from J, leaving 12 bases between them. This CDR3 is CASSEQEVDTQYF. CDR3 in DNA: TGCGCCAGCAGCGAGCAGGAAGTGGATACGCAGTATTTT.

The CDR3 is CSASGVGLAGQETQYF. CDR3 nucleotide sequence: TGCAGTGCTAGTGGGGTTGGGCTAGCGGGACAGGAGACCCAGTACTTC. The genes are TRBV20-1 and TRBJ2-5; 9 bases align to TRBD2. CDR3 length: 16 residues. V trimming: 3 bases; J trimming: 5 bases; junction bases outside the gene matches: 13. Per the germline V gene, CDR1 is DFQATT and CDR2 is SNEGSKA (reference sequence).

V gene TRBV20-1 combines with J gene TRBJ2-1, with D maybe TRBD2 (5 bases). The CDR3 sequence is 14 residues long. CDR1 is DFQATT and CDR2 is SNEGSKA in the germline V gene (reference sequence). Trimming took 0 bases from V and 5 from J, leaving 11 bases between them. Here the CDR3 reads CSARELARDNEQFF. The CDR3 nucleotides are TGCAGTGCTAGAGAGCTAGCTCGGGACAATGAGCAGTTCTTC.

This clonotype was recorded many times. The rearrangement links TRBV28 to TRBJ1-2, with 7 bases fitting TRBD1. CDR3 size: 14 residues. Germline-derived CDR1 and CDR2 are MDHEN and SYDVKM. Trimming took 5 bases from V and 2 from J; bases not matched to a gene: 5. CDR3 sequence: CASSTWDRNYGYTF. CDR3 DNA sequence: TGTGCCAGCAGTACTTGGGACAGAAACTATGGCTACACCTTC.

Comments on this clonotype: Just one base apart from a much larger clone, this may be a read error. J is TRBJ2-1 and V is TRBV5-4; D perhaps matches TRBD2 (6 bases). Germline CDR1 SGHNT, CDR2 YYREEE (reference sequence). The CDR3 is 14 residues long. This chain's CDR3 is CAGRVGGMRDEQFF. The CDR3 DNA sequence: TGTGCCGGCAGAGTTGGGGGGATGAGGGATGAGCAGTTCTTC. Full variable domain (remainder filled in from reference TRBV5-4 and TRBJ2-1): ETGVTQSPTHLIKTRGQQVTLRCSSQSGHNTVSWYQQALGQGPQFIFQYYREEENGRGNFPPRFSGLQFPNYSSELNVNALELDDSALYLCAGRVGGMRDEQFFGPGTRLTVL.

V gene TRBV6-6 combines with J gene TRBJ2-7, with 7 bases matching TRBD2. The CDR3 is made up of 13 amino acids. CDR1 is MNHNY and CDR2 is SVGAGI in the germline V gene (reference sequence). V dropped 4 bases and J dropped 1; count of bases not matched to a gene: 1. CDR3 sequence: CASSSSGSYEQYV. The CDR3 nucleotides read TGTGCCAGCAGTTCTAGCGGTTCCTACGAGCAGTACGTC.

In this sample, this clonotype turned up a few times. The chain joins TRBV11-2 to TRBJ2-1; TRBD2 aligns across 16 bases. CDR1 and CDR2 (germline): SGHAT, FQNNGV. V gave up 1 base and J gave up 5 bases; unmatched junction bases: 2. The CDR3 runs to 17 residues. In DNA form, the CDR3 reads TGTGCCAGCAGCTTAGTGGGACTAGCGGGAGGGGACAATGAGCAGTTCTTC. Translated: CASSLVGLAGGDNEQFF.

This clonotype was observed at least ten times. This chain links TRBV3-1 with TRBJ1-6, with D possibly being TRBD1 (6 bases). The germline gives CDR1 LGHDT, CDR2 YNNKEL (reference sequence). The CDR3 contains 14 residues. The V end lost 6 bases, the J end lost 7 bases, and 13 bases lay between the germline ends. In nucleotides, the CDR3 is TGTGCCAGCAGTTTAACAGGGCGGAATTCACCCCTCCACTTT. Amino acids: CASSLTGRNSPLHF.

V usage is TRBV5-1 and J usage is TRBJ2-2; D unresolved. Germline assignment: CDR1 SGHRS and CDR2 YFSETQ. CDR3 length: 15 residues. The V and J ends lost 3 bases and 5 bases respectively, with 14 bases between them. CDR3 amino acids: CASSSARAQTGELFF. The DNA of the CDR3 is TGCGCCAGCAGCTCCGCCCGGGCACAGACCGGGGAGCTGTTTTTT.

J is TRBJ1-1 and V is TRBV12-3 or TRBV12-4; D is perhaps TRBD1 (5 bases). V was shortened by 7 bases and J by 5 bases, with 17 bases between the two germline ends. This CDR3 has 14 amino acids. CDR3 DNA: TGTGCCAGCACCCGGCGGCAGGGACGGACTGAAGCTTTCTTT. Its translation: CASTRRQGRTEAFF.

The chain carries TRBV12-3 or TRBV12-4 and TRBJ2-1; no clear D gene. Trimming pared 3 bases from V and 4 bases from J, leaving 10 bases between. The CDR3 totals 14 residues. The CDR3 DNA is TGTGCCAGCAGTTTCCGTAGTGGGTACAATGAGCAGTTCTTC. Amino acids: CASSFRSGYNEQFF.